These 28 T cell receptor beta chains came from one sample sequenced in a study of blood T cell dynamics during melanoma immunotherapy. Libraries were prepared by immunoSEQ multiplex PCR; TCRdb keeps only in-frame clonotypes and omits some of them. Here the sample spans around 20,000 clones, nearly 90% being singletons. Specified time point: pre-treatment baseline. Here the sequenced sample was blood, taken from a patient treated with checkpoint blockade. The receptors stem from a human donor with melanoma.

CDR3 in amino acids: CASSPSSFAGTGNYEQYF. The CDR3 DNA reads TGTGCCAGCTCACCGTCTTCATTCGCCGGGACAGGGAACTACGAGCAGTACTTC. The chain links TRBV18 to TRBJ2-7, with TRBD1 matching 9 bases. In germline, CDR1 is KGHSH, CDR2 LQKENI. The CDR3 loop spans 18 amino acids. V lost 3 bases, J lost 3 bases, and 15 bases stayed unmatched. The variable domain in full, with the rest retrieved from reference TRBV18 and TRBJ2-7, is NAGVMQNPRHLVRRRGQEARLRCSPMKGHSHVYWYRQLPEEGLKFMVYLQKENIIDESGMPKERFSAEFPKEGPSILRIQQVVRGDSAAYFCASSPSSFAGTGNYEQYFGPGTRLTVT.

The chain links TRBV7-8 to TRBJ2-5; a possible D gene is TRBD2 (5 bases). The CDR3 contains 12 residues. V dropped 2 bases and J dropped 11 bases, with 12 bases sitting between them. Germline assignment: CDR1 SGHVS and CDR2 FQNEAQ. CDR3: CASSLFRAVQYF. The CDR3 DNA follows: TGTGCCAGCAGCTTATTTCGAGCGGTGCAGTACTTC.

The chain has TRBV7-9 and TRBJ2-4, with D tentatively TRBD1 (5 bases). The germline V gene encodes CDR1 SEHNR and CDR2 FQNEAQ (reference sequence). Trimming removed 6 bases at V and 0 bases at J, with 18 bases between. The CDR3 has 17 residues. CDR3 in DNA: TGTGCCAGCAGTCGTGGGGCAGTTGACCTAGCCAAAAACATTCAGTACTTC. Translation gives CASSRGAVDLAKNIQYF.

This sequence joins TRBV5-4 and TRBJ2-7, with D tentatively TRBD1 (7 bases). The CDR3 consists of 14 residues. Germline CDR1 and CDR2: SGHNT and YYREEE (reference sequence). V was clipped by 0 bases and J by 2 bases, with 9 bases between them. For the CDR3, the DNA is TGTGCCAGCAGCTTGGCAGGGGGGACCTACGAGCAGTACTTC. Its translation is CASSLAGGTYEQYF.

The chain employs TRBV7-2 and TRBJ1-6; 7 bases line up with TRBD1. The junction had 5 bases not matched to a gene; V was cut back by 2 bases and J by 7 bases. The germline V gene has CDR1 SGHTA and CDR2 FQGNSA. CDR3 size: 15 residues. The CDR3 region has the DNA TGTGCCAGCAGCTTAACCGGACAGGCGAATTCACCCCTCCACTTT. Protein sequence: CASSLTGQANSPLHF.

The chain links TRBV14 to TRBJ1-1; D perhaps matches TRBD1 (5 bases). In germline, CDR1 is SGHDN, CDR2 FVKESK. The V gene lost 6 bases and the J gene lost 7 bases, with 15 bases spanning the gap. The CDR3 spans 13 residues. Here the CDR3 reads CASRGGVFSEAFF. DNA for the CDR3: TGTGCCAGCAGGGGGGGGGTTTTTAGTGAAGCTTTCTTT.

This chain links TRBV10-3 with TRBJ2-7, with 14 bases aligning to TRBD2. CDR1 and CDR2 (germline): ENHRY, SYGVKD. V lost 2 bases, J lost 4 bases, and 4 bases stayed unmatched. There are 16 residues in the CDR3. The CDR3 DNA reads TGTGCCATCAGTGAGGCGGGGACTAGCGGGAGTTACGAGCAGTACTTC. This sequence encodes CAISEAGTSGSYEQYF.

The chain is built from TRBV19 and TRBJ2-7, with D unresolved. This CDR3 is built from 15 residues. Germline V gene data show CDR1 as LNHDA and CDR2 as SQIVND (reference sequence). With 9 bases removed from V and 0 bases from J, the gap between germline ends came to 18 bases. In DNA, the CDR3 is TGTGCCAGCTCACTTGGGGTTCGCAGCTCCTACGAGCAGTACTTC. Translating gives CASSLGVRSSYEQYF.

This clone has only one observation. The CDR3 reads CASSPSTGVENYGYTF. The CDR3 nucleotides are TGTGCCAGCTCTCCGTCGACGGGGGTGGAGAACTATGGCTACACCTTC. The V call is TRBV18, the J call TRBJ1-2, with TRBD1 as a possible D gene (5 bases). Trimming took off 6 bases at V and 2 bases at J, with 19 bases between the two ends. Looked up from germline, CDR1 is KGHSH and CDR2 is LQKENI. This CDR3 has 16 residues. The whole variable domain, filled in from reference TRBV18 and TRBJ1-2, reads NAGVMQNPRHLVRRRGQEARLRCSPMKGHSHVYWYRQLPEEGLKFMVYLQKENIIDESGMPKERFSAEFPKEGPSILRIQQVVRGDSAAYFCASSPSTGVENYGYTFGSGTRLTVV.

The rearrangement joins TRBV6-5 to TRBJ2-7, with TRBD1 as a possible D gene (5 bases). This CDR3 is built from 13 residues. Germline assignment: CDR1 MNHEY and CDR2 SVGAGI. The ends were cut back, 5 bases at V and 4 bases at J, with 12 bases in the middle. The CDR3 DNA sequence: TGTGCCAGCAGTCCGGCGACAGAGTACGAGCAGTACTTC. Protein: CASSPATEYEQYF.

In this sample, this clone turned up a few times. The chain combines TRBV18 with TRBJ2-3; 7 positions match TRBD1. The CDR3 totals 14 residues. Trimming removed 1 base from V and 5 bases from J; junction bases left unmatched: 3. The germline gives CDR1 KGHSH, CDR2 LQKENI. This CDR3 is CASSPQGAGDTQYF. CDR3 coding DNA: TGTGCCAGCTCACCACAGGGGGCCGGAGATACGCAGTATTTT.

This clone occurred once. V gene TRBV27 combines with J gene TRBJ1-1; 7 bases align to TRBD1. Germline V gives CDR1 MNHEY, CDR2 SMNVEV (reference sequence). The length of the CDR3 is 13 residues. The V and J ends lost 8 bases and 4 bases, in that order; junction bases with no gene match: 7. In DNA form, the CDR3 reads TGTGCCAGCCGCGACAGGGTCGGCACTGAAGCTTTCTTT. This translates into CASRDRVGTEAFF.

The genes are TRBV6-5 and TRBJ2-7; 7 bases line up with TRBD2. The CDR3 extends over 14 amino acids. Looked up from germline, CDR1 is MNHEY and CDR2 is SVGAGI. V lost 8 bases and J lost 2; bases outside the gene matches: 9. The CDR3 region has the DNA TGTGCCAGCGCCAGGAGCGGGGTTCCCTACGAGCAGTACTTC. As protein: CASARSGVPYEQYF.

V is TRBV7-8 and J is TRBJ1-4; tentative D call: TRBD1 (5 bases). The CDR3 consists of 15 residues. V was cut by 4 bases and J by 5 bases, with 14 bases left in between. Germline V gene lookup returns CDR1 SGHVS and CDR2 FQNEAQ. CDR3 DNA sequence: TGTGCCAGCAGCTATCCCTATCAGGGAAATGAAAAACTGTTTTTT. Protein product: CASSYPYQGNEKLFF. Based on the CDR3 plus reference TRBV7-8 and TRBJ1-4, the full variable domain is GAGVSQSPRYKVAKRGQDVALRCDPISGHVSLFWYQQALGQGPEFLTYFQNEAQLDKSGLPSDRFFAERPEGSVSTLKIQRTQQEDSAVYLCASSYPYQGNEKLFFGSGTQLSVL.

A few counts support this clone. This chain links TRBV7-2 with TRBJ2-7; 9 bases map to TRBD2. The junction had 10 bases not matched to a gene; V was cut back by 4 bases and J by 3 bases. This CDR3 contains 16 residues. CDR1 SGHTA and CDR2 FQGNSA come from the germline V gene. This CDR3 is CASSSTPGGRGYEQYF. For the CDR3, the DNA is TGTGCCAGCAGCTCTACTCCCGGCGGGAGGGGCTACGAGCAGTACTTC.

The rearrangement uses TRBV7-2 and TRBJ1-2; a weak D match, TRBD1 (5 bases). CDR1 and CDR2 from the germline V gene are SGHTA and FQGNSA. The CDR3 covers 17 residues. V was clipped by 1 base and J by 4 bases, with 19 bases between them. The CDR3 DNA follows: TGTGCCAGCAGCTTAGACTTCAGAGGGACGGCCTCCTATGGCTACACCTTC. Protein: CASSLDFRGTASYGYTF.

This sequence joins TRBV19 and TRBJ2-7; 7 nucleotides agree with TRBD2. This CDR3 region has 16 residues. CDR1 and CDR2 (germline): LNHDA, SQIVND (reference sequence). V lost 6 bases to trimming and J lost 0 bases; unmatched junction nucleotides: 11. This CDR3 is CASRRIRGDGSYEQYF. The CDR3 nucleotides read TGTGCCAGTAGGCGGATTCGGGGGGACGGCTCCTACGAGCAGTACTTC. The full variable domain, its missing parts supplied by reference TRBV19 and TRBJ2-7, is DGGITQSPKYLFRKEGQNVTLSCEQNLNHDAMYWYRQDPGQGLRLIYYSQIVNDFQKGDIAEGYSVSREKKESFPLTVTSAQKNPTAFYLCASRRIRGDGSYEQYFGPGTRLTVT.

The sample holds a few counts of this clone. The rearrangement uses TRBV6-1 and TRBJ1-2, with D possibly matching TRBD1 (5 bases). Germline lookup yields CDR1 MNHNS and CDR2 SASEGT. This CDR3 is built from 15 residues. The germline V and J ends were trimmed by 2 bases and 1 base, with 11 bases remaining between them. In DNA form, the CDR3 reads TGTGCCAGCAGTGAAATGGCAGGGTTTAACTATGGCTACACCTTC. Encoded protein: CASSEMAGFNYGYTF.

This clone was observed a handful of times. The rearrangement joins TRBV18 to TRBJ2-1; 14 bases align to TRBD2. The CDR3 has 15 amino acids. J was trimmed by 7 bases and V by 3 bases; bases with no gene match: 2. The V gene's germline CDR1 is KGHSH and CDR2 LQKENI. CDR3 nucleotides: TGTGCCAGCTCACCCGGGACTAGCGGGGGAAATGAGCAGTTCTTC. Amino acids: CASSPGTSGGNEQFF.

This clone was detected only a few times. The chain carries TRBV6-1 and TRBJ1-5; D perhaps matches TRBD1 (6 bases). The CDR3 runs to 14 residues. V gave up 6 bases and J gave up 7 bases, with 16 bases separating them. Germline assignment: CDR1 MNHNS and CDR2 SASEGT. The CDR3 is CASRDGGAGQPQHF. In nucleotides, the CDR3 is TGTGCCAGCAGGGATGGGGGGGCCGGCCAGCCCCAGCATTTT.

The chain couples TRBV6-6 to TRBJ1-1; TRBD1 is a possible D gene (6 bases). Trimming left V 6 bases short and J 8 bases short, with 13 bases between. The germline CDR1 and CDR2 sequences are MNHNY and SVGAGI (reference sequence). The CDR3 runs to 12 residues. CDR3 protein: CASSSGQSEAFF. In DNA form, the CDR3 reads TGTGCCAGCAGCTCTGGACAGAGCGAAGCTTTCTTT.

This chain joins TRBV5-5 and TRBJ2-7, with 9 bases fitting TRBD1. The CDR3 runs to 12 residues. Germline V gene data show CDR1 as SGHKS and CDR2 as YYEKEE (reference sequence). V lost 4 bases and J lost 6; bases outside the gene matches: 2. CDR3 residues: CASSPDRGEQYF. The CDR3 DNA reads TGTGCCAGCAGCCCGGACAGGGGCGAGCAGTACTTC.

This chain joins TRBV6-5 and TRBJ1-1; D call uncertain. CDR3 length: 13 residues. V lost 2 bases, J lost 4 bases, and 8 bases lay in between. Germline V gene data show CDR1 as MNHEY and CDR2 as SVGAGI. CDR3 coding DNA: TGTGCCAGCAGTTACAATCTCGGCACTGAAGCTTTCTTT. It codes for CASSYNLGTEAFF.

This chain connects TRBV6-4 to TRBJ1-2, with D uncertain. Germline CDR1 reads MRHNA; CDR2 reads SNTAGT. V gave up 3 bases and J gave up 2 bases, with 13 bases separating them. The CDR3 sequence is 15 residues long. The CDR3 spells CASSEAFGGNYGYTF. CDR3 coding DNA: TGTGCCAGCAGTGAGGCCTTCGGAGGGAACTATGGCTACACCTTC.

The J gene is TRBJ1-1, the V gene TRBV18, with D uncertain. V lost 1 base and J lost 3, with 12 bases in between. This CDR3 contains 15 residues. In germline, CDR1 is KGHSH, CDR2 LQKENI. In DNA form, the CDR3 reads TGTGCCAGCTCACCACTACGGGGATTTGACACTGAAGCTTTCTTT. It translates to CASSPLRGFDTEAFF.

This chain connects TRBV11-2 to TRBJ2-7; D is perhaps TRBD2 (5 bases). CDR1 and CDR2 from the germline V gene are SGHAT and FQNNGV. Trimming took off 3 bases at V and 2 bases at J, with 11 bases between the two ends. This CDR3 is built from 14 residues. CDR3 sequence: CASSFFPGTYEQYF. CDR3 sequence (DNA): TGTGCCAGCAGCTTTTTTCCGGGGACCTACGAGCAGTACTTC.

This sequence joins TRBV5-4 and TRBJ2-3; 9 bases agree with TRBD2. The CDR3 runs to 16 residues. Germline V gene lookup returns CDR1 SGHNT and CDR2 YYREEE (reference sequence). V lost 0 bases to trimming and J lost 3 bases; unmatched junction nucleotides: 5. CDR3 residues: CASSLVGGGATDTQYF. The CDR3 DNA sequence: TGTGCCAGCAGCTTGGTTGGCGGGGGGGCGACAGATACGCAGTATTTT. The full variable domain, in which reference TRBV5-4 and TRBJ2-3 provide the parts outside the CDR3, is ETGVTQSPTHLIKTRGQQVTLRCSSQSGHNTVSWYQQALGQGPQFIFQYYREEENGRGNFPPRFSGLQFPNYSSELNVNALELDDSALYLCASSLVGGGATDTQYFGPGTRLTVL.

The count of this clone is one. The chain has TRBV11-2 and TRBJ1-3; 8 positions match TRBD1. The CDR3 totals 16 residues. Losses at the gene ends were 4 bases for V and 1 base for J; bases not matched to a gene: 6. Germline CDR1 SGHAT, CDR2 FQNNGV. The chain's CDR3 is CASSSVTGGSGNTIYF. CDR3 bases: TGTGCCAGCAGCTCCGTCACAGGGGGTTCTGGAAACACCATATATTTT.